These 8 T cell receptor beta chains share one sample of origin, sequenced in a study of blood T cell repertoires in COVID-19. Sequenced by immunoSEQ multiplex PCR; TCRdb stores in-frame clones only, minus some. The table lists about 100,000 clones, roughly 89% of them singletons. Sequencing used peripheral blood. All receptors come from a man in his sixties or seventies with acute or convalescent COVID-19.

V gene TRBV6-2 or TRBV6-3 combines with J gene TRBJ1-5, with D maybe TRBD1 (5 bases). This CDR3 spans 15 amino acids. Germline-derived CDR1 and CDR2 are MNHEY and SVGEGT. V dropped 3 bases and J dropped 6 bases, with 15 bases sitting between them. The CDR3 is CASSYIPGSGQPQHF. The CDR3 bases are TGTGCCAGCAGTTATATTCCAGGGTCAGGTCAGCCCCAGCATTTT.

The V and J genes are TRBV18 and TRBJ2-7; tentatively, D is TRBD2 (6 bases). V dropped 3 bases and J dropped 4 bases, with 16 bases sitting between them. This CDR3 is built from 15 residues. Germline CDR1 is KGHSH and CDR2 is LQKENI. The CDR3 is CASSPYTGDGYEQYF. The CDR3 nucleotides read TGTGCCAGCTCACCTTACACGGGGGACGGGTACGAGCAGTACTTC.

CDR3: CASSIDPGGGNEKLFF. CDR3 coding DNA: TGTGCCAGTAGTATAGATCCCGGAGGGGGCAATGAAAAACTGTTTTTT. The genes are TRBV19 and TRBJ1-4; 7 nucleotides line up with TRBD1. The germline gives CDR1 LNHDA, CDR2 SQIVND (reference sequence). The CDR3 consists of 16 residues. The V and J ends lost 0 bases and 5 bases, in that order; junction bases with no gene match: 6.

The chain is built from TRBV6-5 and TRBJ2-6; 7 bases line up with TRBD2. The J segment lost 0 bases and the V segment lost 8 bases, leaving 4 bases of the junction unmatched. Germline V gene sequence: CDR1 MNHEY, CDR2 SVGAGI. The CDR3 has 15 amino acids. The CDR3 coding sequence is TGTGCCAGCCGGAGCGGGGTCTCTGGGGCCAACGTCCTGACTTTC. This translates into CASRSGVSGANVLTF.

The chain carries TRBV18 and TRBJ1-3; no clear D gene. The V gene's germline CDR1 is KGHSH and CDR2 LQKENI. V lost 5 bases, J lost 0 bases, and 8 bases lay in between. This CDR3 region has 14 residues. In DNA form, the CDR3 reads TGTGCCAGCTCAGGAGGGTCCTCTGGAAACACCATATATTTT. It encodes CASSGGSSGNTIYF. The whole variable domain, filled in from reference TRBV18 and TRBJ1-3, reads NAGVMQNPRHLVRRRGQEARLRCSPMKGHSHVYWYRQLPEEGLKFMVYLQKENIIDESGMPKERFSAEFPKEGPSILRIQQVVRGDSAAYFCASSGGSSGNTIYFGEGSWLTVV.

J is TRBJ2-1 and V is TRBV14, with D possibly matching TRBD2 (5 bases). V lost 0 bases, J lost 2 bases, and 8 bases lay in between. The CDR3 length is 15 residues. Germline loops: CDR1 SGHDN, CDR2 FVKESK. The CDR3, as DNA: TGTGCCAGCAGCCAAGATAATAGCGCCTACAATGAGCAGTTCTTC. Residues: CASSQDNSAYNEQFF.

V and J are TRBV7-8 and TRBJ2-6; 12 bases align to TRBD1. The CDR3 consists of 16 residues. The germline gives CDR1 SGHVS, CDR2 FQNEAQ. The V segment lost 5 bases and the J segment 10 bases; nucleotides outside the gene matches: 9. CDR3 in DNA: TGTGCCAGCAGCGCTCCCGGGACAGGGGGCAGGAACGTCCTGACTTTC. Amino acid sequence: CASSAPGTGGRNVLTF.

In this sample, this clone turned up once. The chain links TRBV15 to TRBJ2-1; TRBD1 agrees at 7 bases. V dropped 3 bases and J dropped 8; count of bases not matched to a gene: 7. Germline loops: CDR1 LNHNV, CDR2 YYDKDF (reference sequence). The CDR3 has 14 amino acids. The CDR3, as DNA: TGTGCCACCAGCAGGGGACAGCCGGCATATGAGCAGTTCTTC. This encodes CATSRGQPAYEQFF. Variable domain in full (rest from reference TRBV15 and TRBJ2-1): DAMVIQNPRYQVTQFGKPVTLSCSQTLNHNVMYWYQQKSSQAPKLLFHYYDKDFNNEADTPDNFQSRRPNTSFCFLDIRSPGLGDTAMYLCATSRGQPAYEQFFGPGTRLTVL.